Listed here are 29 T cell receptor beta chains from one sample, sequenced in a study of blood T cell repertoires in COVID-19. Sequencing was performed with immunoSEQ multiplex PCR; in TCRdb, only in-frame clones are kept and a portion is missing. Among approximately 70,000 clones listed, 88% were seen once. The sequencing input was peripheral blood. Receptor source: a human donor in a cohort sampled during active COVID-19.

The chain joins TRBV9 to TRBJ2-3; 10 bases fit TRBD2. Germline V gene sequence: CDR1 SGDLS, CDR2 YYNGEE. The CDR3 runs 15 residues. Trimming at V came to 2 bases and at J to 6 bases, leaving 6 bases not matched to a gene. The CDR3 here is CASSVLAGGGDTQYF. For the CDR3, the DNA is TGTGCCAGCAGCGTTTTAGCGGGGGGCGGGGATACGCAGTATTTT.

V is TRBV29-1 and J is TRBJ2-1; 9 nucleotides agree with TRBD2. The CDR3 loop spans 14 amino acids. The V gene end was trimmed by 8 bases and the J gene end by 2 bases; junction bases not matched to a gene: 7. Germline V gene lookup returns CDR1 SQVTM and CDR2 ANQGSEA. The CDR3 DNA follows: TGCAGCACCCCAGGCGGGAGGGCCTACAATGAGCAGTTCTTC. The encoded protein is CSTPGGRAYNEQFF.

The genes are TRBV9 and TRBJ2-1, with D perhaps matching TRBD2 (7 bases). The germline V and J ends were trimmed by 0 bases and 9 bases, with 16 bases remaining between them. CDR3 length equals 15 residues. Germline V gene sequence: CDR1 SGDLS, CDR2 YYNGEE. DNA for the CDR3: TGTGCCAGCAGCGTAGACGGGGAGGGGGTTACTGAGCAGTTCTTC. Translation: CASSVDGEGVTEQFF.

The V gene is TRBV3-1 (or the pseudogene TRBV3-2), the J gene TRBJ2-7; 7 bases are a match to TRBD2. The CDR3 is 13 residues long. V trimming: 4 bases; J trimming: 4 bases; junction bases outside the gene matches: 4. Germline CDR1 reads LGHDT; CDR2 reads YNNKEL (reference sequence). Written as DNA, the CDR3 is TGTGCCAGCAGCCCGGGGCGGGGGTACGAGCAGTACTTC. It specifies CASSPGRGYEQYF.

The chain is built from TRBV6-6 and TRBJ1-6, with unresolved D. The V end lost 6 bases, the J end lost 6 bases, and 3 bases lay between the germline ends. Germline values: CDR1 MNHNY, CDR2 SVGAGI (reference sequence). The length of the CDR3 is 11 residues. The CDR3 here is CASRLNSPLHF. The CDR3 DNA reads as TGTGCCAGCAGACTTAATTCACCCCTCCACTTT.

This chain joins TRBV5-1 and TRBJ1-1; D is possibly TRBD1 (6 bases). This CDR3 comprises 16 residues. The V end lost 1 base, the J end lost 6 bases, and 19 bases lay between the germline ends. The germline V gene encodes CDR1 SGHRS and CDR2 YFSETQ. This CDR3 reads CASSLLLGAGVAEAFF. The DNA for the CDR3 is TGCGCCAGCAGCTTGTTGCTGGGGGCGGGGGTAGCTGAAGCTTTCTTT.

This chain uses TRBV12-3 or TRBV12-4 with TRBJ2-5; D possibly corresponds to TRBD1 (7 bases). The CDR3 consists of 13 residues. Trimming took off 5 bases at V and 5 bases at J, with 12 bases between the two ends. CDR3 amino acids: CASSQGGRETQYF. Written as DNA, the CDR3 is TGTGCCAGCAGTCAGGGGGGACGGGAGACCCAGTACTTC.

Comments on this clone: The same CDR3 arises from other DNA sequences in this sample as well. The CDR3 reads CASSPGAGHQETQYF. The DNA of the CDR3 is TGTGCCAGCTCACCCGGAGCGGGGCACCAAGAGACCCAGTACTTC. J is TRBJ2-5 and V is TRBV18; 7 bases fit TRBD2. Germline V gene lookup returns CDR1 KGHSH and CDR2 LQKENI. The CDR3 consists of 15 residues. The ends lost 3 bases at V and 0 bases at J; junction bases unmatched: 4.

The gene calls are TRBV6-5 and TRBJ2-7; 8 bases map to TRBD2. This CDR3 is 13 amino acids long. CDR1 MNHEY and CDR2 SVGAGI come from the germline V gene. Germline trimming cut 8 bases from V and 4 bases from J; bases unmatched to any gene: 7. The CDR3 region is CASRHSGTYEQYF. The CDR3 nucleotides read TGTGCCAGCCGCCATAGCGGGACATACGAGCAGTACTTC.

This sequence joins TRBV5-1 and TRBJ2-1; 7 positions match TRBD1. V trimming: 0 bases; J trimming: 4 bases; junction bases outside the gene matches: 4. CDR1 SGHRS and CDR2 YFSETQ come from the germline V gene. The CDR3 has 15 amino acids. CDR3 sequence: CASSLGQGGYNEQFF. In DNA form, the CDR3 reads TGCGCCAGCAGCTTGGGACAGGGCGGGTACAATGAGCAGTTCTTC.

The CDR3 nucleotides are TGTGCCAGCAGCGTAGAGCGGGGGAACACCGGGGAGCTGTTTTTT. Amino acids: CASSVERGNTGELFF. The gene calls are TRBV9 and TRBJ2-2; 7 nucleotides line up with TRBD2. The CDR3 has 15 residues. Trimming cost V 0 bases and J 1 base; bases outside gene matches: 0. Germline V gene sequence: CDR1 SGDLS, CDR2 YYNGEE.

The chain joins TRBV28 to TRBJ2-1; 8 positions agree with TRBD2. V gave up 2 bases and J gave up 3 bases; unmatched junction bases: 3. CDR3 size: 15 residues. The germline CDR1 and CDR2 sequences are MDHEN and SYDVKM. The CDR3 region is CASSLSGGFYNEQFF. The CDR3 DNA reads TGTGCCAGCAGTTTAAGCGGGGGCTTCTACAATGAGCAGTTCTTC.

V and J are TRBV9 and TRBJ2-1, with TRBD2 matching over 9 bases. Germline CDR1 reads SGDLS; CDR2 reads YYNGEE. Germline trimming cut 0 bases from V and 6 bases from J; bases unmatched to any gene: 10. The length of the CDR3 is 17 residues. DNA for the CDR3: TGTGCCAGCAGCGTAGCCCCAGCCGCGGGGGGGACCAATGAGCAGTTCTTC. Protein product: CASSVAPAAGGTNEQFF.

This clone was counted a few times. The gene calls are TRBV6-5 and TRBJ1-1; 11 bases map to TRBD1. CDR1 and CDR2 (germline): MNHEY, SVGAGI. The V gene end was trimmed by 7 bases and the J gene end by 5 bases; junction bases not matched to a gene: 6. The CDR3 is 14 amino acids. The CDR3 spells CASKGQGAGTEAFF. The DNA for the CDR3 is TGTGCCAGCAAAGGACAGGGGGCCGGTACTGAAGCTTTCTTT.

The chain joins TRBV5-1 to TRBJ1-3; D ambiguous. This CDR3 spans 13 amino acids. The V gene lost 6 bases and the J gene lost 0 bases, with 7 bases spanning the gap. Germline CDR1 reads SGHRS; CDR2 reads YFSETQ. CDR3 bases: TGCGCCAGCACCGTATTCTCTGGAAACACCATATATTTT. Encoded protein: CASTVFSGNTIYF.

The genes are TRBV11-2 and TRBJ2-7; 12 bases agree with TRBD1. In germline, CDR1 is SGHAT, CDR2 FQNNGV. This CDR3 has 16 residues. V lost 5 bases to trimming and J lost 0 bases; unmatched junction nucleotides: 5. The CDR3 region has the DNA TGTGCCAGCAGCCCAGGGACAGGGGGCTTCTCCTACGAGCAGTACTTC. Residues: CASSPGTGGFSYEQYF.

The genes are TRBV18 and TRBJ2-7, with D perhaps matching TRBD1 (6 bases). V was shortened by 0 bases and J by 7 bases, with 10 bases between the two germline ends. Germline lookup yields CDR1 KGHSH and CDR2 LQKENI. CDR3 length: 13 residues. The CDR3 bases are TGTGCCAGCTCACCACCGCGGCAGGGGGAGCAGTACTTC. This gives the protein CASSPPRQGEQYF. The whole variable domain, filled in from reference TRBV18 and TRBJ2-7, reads NAGVMQNPRHLVRRRGQEARLRCSPMKGHSHVYWYRQLPEEGLKFMVYLQKENIIDESGMPKERFSAEFPKEGPSILRIQQVVRGDSAAYFCASSPPRQGEQYFGPGTRLTVT.

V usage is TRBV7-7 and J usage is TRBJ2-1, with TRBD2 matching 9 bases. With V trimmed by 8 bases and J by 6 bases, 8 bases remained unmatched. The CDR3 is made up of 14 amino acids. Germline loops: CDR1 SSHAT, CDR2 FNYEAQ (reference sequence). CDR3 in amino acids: CASSRLAASNEQFF. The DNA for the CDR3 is TGTGCCAGCTCTCGACTAGCGGCGAGCAATGAGCAGTTCTTC. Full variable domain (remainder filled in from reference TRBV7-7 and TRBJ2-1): GAGVSQSPRYKVTKRGQDVTLRCDPISSHATLYWYQQALGQGPEFLTYFNYEAQPDKSGLPSDRFSAERPEGSISTLTIQRTEQRDSAMYRCASSRLAASNEQFFGPGTRLTVL.

The CDR3 sequence: CATRRGRGATGELFF. The CDR3 bases are TGTGCCACCCGAAGGGGGCGGGGAGCCACCGGGGAGCTGTTTTTT. The rearrangement joins TRBV27 to TRBJ2-2; maybe TRBD1 (7 bases). The CDR3 consists of 15 residues. V dropped 10 bases and J dropped 4 bases, with 19 bases sitting between them. Germline CDR1 MNHEY, CDR2 SMNVEV (reference sequence).

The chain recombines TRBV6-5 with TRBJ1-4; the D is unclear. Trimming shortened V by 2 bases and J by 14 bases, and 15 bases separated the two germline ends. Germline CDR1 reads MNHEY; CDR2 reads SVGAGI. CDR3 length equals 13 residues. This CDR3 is CASSYVPPGDLFF. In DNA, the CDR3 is TGTGCCAGCAGTTACGTGCCCCCCGGGGATCTGTTTTTT.

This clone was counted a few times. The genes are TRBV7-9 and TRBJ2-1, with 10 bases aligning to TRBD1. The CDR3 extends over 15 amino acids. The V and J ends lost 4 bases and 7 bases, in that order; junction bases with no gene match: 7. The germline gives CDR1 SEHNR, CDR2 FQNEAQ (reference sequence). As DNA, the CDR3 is TGTGCCAGCAGCTACGACAGGGGGCGAGGAAATGAGCAGTTCTTC. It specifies CASSYDRGRGNEQFF.

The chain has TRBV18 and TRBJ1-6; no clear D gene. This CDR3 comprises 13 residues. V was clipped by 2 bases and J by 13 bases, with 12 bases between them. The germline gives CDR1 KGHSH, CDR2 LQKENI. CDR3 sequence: CASSPAEDGPLHF. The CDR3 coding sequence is TGTGCCAGCTCACCAGCGGAAGATGGGCCCCTCCACTTT.

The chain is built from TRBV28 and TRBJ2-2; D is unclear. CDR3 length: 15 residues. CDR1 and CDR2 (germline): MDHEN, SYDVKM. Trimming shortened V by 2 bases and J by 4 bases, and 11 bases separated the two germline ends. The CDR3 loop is CASSLNGPGTGELFF. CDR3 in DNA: TGTGCCAGCAGTTTAAATGGGCCAGGCACCGGGGAGCTGTTTTTT.

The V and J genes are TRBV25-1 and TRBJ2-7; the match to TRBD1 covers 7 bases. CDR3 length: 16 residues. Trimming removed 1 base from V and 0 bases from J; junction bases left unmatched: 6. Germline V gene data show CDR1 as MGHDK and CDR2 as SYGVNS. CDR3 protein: CASSESRQGVSYEQYF. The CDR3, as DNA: TGTGCCAGCAGTGAATCTCGACAGGGTGTCTCCTACGAGCAGTACTTC.

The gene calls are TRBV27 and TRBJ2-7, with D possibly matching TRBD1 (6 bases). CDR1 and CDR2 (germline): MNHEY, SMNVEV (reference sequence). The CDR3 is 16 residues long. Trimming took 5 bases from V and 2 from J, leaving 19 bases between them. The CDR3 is CASSRRGLIGTYEQYF. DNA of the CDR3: TGTGCCAGCAGTCGCAGGGGCCTCATCGGAACCTACGAGCAGTACTTC.

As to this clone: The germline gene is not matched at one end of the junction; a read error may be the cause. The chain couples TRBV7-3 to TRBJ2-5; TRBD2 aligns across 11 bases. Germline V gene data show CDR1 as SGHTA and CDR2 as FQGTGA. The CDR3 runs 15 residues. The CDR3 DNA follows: TGTGCCAGCAGCGAGACTAGCGGGAAGGGGGAGACCCAGAACTTC. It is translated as CASSETSGKGETQNF.

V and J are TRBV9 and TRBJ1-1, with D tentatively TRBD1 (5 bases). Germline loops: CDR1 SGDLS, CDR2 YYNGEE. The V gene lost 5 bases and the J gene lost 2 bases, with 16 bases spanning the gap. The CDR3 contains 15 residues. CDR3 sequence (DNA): TGTGCCAGCAGAGAAACTTCAGGGATTAACACTGAAGCTTTCTTT. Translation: CASRETSGINTEAFF.

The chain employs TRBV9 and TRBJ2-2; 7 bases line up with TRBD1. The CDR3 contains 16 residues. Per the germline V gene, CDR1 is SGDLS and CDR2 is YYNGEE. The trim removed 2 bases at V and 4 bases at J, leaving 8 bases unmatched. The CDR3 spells CASSVVEGAATGELFF. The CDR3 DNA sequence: TGTGCCAGCAGCGTCGTAGAGGGGGCGGCCACCGGGGAGCTGTTTTTT.

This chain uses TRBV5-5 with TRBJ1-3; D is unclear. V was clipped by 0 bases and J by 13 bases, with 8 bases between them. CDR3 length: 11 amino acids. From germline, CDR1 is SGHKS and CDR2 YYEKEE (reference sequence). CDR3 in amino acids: CASSLGRGIYF. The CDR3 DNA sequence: TGTGCCAGCAGCTTGGGGAGAGGGATATATTTT.